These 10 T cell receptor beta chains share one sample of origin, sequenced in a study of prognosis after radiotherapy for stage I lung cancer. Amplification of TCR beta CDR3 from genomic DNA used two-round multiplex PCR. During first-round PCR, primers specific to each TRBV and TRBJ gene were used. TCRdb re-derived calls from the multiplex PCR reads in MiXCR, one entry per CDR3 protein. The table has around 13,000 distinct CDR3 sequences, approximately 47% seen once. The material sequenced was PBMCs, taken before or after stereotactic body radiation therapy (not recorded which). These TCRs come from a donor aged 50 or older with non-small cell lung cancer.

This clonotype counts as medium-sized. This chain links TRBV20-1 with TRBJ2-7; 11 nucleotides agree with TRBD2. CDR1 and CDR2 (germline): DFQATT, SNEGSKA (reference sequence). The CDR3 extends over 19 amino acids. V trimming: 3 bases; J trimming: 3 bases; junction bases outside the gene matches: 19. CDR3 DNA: TGCAGTGCTAGTTTACGGGCCCAAGGACTAGCGGGTTTTTTCTACGAGCAGTACTTC. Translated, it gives CSASLRAQGLAGFFYEQYF.

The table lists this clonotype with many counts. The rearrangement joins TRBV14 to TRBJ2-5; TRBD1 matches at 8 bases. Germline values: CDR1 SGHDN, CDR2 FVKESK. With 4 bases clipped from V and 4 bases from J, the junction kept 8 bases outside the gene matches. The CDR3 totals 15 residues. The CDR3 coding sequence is TGTGCCAGCAGCCTGAGGACAGGGATGCTAGAGACCCAGTACTTC. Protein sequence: CASSLRTGMLETQYF. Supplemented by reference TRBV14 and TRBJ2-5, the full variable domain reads EAGVTQFPSHSVIEKGQTVTLRCDPISGHDNLYWYRRVMGKEIKFLLHFVKESKQDESGMPNNRFLAERTGGTYSTLKVQPAELEDSGVYFCASSLRTGMLETQYFGPGTRLLVL.

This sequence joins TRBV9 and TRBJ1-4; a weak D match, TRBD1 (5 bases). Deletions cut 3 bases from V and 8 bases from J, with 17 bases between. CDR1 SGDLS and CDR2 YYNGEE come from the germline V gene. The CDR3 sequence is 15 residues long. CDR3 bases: TGTGCCAGCAGCGCCACTTGGGGCTTGTCCGAAAAACTGTTTTTT. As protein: CASSATWGLSEKLFF.

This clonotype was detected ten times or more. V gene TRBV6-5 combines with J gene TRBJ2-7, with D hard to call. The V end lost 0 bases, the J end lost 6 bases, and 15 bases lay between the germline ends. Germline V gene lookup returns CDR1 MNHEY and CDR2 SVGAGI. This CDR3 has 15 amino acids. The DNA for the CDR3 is TGTGCCAGCAGTTACTCGTTACGGCGAACGTTCGAGCAGTACTTC. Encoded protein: CASSYSLRRTFEQYF.

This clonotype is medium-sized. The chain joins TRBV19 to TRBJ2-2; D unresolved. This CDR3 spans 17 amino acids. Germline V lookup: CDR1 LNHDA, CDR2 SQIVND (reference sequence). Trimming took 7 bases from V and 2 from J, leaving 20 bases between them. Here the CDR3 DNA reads TGTGCCAGTAATGAGCCGGTCGGACGACGAAACACCGGGGAGCTGTTTTTT. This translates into CASNEPVGRRNTGELFF.

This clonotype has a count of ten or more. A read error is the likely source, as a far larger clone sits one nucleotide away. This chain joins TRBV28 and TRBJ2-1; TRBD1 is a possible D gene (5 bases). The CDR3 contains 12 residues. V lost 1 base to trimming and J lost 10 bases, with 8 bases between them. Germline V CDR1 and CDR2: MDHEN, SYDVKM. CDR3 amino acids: CASSLSGNEQFF. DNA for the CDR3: TGTGCCAGCAGTTTATCAGGGAACGAGCAGTTCTTC.

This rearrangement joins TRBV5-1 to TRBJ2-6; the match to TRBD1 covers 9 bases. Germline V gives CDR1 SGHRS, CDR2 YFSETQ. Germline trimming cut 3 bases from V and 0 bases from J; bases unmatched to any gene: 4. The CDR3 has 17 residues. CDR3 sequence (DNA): TGCGCCAGCAGCTACGGGACAGGGTCCTCTGGGGCCAACGTCCTGACTTTC. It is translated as CASSYGTGSSGANVLTF.

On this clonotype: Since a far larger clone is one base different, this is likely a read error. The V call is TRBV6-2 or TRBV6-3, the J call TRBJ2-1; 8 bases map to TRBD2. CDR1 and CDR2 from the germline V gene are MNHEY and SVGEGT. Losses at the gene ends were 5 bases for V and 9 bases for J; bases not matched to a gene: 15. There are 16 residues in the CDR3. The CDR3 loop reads CASSQAVAGAGGEQFF. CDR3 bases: TGTGCCAGCAGTCAAGCGGTTGCGGGGGCGGGAGGTGAGCAGTTCTTC.

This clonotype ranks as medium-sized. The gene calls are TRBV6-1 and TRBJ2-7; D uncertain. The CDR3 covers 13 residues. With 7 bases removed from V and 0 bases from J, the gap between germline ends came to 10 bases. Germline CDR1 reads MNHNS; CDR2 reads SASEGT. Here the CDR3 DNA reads TGTGCCAGCAAGTCAGCGAGCTCCTACGAGCAGTACTTC. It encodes CASKSASSYEQYF.

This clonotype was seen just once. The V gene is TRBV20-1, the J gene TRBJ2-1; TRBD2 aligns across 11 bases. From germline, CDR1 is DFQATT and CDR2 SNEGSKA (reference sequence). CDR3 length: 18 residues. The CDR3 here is CSFIFGLAGFFSYNEQFF. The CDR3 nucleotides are TGCAGCTTCATATTCGGACTAGCGGGCTTCTTCTCCTACAATGAGCAGTTCTTC.